Shown below are 11 T cell receptor beta chains from a single sample sequenced in a study of radiotherapy plus CTLA-4 blockade in lung cancer. The method was immunoSEQ multiplex PCR; TCRdb's version includes in-frame clones alone and lacks a portion of them. The table lists around 70,000 clones, more than 70% of them singletons. Sequenced material: peripheral blood, taken from a patient treated with radiotherapy plus ipilimumab. The receptors originated from a human donor with non-small cell lung cancer whose response to radiotherapy plus ipilimumab could not be evaluated. Some clones in this sample may be carry-over from other donors' samples.

This clone came up once. This rearrangement joins TRBV2 to TRBJ1-2; 7 bases agree with TRBD1. Germline values: CDR1 SNHLY, CDR2 FYNNEI. The CDR3 sequence is 13 residues long. V was clipped by 5 bases and J by 7 bases; unmatched bases: 7. The CDR3 DNA sequence: TGTGCCAGCAGTATTACCGACAGGGTTGGCTACACCTTC. This gives the protein CASSITDRVGYTF.

This clone was recorded only once. This chain links TRBV7-2 with TRBJ2-3; 13 nucleotides align to TRBD2. Trimming removed 6 bases from V and 0 bases from J; junction bases left unmatched: 9. CDR1 is SGHTA and CDR2 is FQGNSA in the germline V gene. The CDR3 spans 18 residues. The DNA for the CDR3 is TGTGCCAGCAGACGCGGACTAGCGGGGGCCCCAAGCACAGATACGCAGTATTTT. Translated, it gives CASRRGLAGAPSTDTQYF.

This rearrangement joins TRBV5-1 to TRBJ1-2, with D uncertain. The germline gives CDR1 SGHRS, CDR2 YFSETQ. The CDR3 consists of 15 residues. V lost 6 bases and J lost 4, with 19 bases in between. CDR3 coding DNA: TGCGCCAGCACCCCCGGGTCGGCGGCCGCCTATGGCTACACCTTC. Residues: CASTPGSAAAYGYTF.

The CDR3 loop is CASSPDRGISYEQYF. DNA for the CDR3: TGTGCCAGCAGCCCAGACAGGGGGATCTCCTACGAGCAGTACTTC. The chain carries TRBV7-2 and TRBJ2-7, with TRBD1 identical over 9 bases. The CDR3 totals 15 residues. CDR1 and CDR2 from the germline V gene are SGHTA and FQGNSA. The V segment lost 5 bases and the J segment 0 bases; nucleotides outside the gene matches: 5. The full variable domain, its missing parts supplied by reference TRBV7-2 and TRBJ2-7, is GAGVSQSPSNKVTEKGKDVELRCDPISGHTALYWYRQSLGQGLEFLIYFQGNSAPDKSGLPSDRFSAERTGGSVSTLTIQRTQQEDSAVYLCASSPDRGISYEQYFGPGTRLTVT.

V usage is TRBV12-5 and J usage is TRBJ2-1, with TRBD2 as a possible D gene (7 bases). The CDR3 is made up of 16 amino acids. The germline V gene encodes CDR1 LGHNT and CDR2 FRNRAP. The V end was cut by 1 base, the J end by 9 bases, with 19 bases between. CDR3 sequence: CASGLEKGGIGSEQFF. CDR3 nucleotides: TGTGCTAGTGGTTTGGAGAAGGGGGGGATAGGGAGTGAGCAGTTCTTC.

About this clone itself: Other DNA sequences in this specimen translate into the identical CDR3. The chain has TRBV5-6 and TRBJ2-7; D perhaps matches TRBD1 (6 bases). This CDR3 comprises 13 residues. The V end lost 2 bases, the J end lost 2 bases, and 8 bases lay between the germline ends. From germline, CDR1 is SGHDT and CDR2 YYEEEE. DNA for the CDR3: TGTGCCAGCAGCTTTCAGGGGCCCTACGAGCAGTACTTC. Translation gives CASSFQGPYEQYF.

V and J are TRBV13 and TRBJ2-5; D is possibly TRBD2 (6 bases). This CDR3 spans 14 amino acids. With 2 bases removed from V and 2 bases from J, the gap between germline ends came to 9 bases. Germline V gene sequence: CDR1 PRHDT, CDR2 FYEKMQ (reference sequence). CDR3 sequence: CASSLRRGQETQYF. CDR3 sequence (DNA): TGTGCCAGCAGCTTAAGACGGGGGCAAGAGACCCAGTACTTC.

This clone was detected a few times. The chain employs TRBV6-6 and TRBJ1-3; D unclear. Looked up from germline, CDR1 is MNHNY and CDR2 is SVGAGI (reference sequence). Trimming removed 5 bases at V and 4 bases at J, with 6 bases between. This CDR3 has 12 residues. The CDR3 nucleotides read TGTGCCAGCAGTATACAGGGAAACACCATATATTTT. This gives the protein CASSIQGNTIYF.

J is TRBJ2-3 and V is TRBV5-4; 11 bases agree with TRBD2. The CDR3 has 16 amino acids. Trimming took 5 bases from V and 0 from J; bases not matched to a gene: 5. Germline CDR1 and CDR2: SGHNT and YYREEE (reference sequence). This CDR3 is CASRDGTSGSTDTQYF. CDR3 nucleotides: TGTGCCAGCAGAGACGGGACTAGCGGAAGCACAGATACGCAGTATTTT.

Remarks on this clone: This same CDR3 is encoded by further DNA sequences in the sample. The chain links TRBV6-4 to TRBJ1-1, with D tentatively TRBD1 (6 bases). CDR3 length equals 13 residues. Germline V gene data show CDR1 as MRHNA and CDR2 as SNTAGT. V was trimmed by 6 bases and J by 1 base, leaving 9 bases between them. The CDR3 DNA reads as TGTGCCAGCAGCAGACAGGAGAACACTGAAGCTTTCTTT. Amino acid sequence: CASSRQENTEAFF.

V is TRBV5-1 and J is TRBJ2-5; D is possibly TRBD2 (6 bases). The CDR3 is 15 residues long. V shed 0 bases and J shed 4 bases, with 13 bases lying between them. CDR1 is SGHRS, CDR2 YFSETQ, per germline. DNA for the CDR3: TGCGCCAGCAGCTTGGAAGCCGGAGGGAGAGAGACCCAGTACTTC. This codes for CASSLEAGGRETQYF.